The 23 T cell receptor beta chains presented below share a single source sample, sequenced in a study of OX40 agonist ivuxolimab in advanced cancers. Preparation of the library involved the immunoSEQ multiplex PCR assay. TCRdb took over this immuneACCESS table, retaining in-frame rearrangements with V and J assigned. Such tables are incomplete; in checked studies, under half of the missing clones stem from an unresolved V gene, and the remainder is unexplained. Here the sample has tens of thousands of clones; approximately 86% occur a single time. Of the sample, 14% to 15% is held by the ten largest clones. Sequenced material: CD4+ or CD8+ T cells sorted from blood, taken in a trial of the OX40 agonist ivuxolimab. The source of these receptors is an adult with an advanced solid tumor such as melanoma, head and neck, liver or kidney cancer.

This clone is categorized as medium-sized. The V and J genes are TRBV6-6 and TRBJ1-2, with D possibly being TRBD1 (6 bases). The ends were cut back, 11 bases at V and 0 bases at J, with 10 bases in the middle. This CDR3 has 12 amino acids. Germline V lookup: CDR1 MNHNY, CDR2 SVGAGI (reference sequence). CDR3 loop: CAGGGPNYGYTF. The CDR3, as DNA: TGTGCCGGAGGGGGACCTAACTATGGCTACACCTTC.

V gene TRBV19 combines with J gene TRBJ2-1, with TRBD1 matching 7 bases. CDR3 length: 14 residues. Per germline, CDR1 LNHDA and CDR2 SQIVND (reference sequence). V was clipped by 4 bases and J by 0 bases; unmatched bases: 0. The CDR3 DNA follows: TGTGCCAGTAGTACAGGGGGCTCCTACAATGAGCAGTTCTTC. Its translation is CASSTGGSYNEQFF.

The chain is built from TRBV15 and TRBJ1-4, with D unclear. This CDR3 spans 13 amino acids. Trimming pared 7 bases from V and 8 bases from J, leaving 14 bases between. The germline gives CDR1 LNHNV, CDR2 YYDKDF (reference sequence). The CDR3 loop reads CATNAEVGEKLFF. The CDR3 DNA reads TGTGCCACCAACGCAGAGGTCGGCGAAAAACTGTTTTTT.

The chain combines TRBV6-5 with TRBJ2-2; weak D call: TRBD2 (5 bases). CDR1 MNHEY and CDR2 SVGAGI come from the germline V gene. This CDR3 is 13 amino acids long. Trimming pared 3 bases from V and 7 bases from J, leaving 9 bases between. CDR3 nucleotide sequence: TGTGCCAGCAGTTATGGACGGGGCGGGGAGCTGTTTTTT. It encodes CASSYGRGGELFF.

The chain couples TRBV7-9 to TRBJ2-1; 9 nucleotides line up with TRBD1. The CDR3 is 13 residues long. Germline V lookup: CDR1 SEHNR, CDR2 FQNEAQ (reference sequence). The V gene end was trimmed by 5 bases and the J gene end by 7 bases; junction bases not matched to a gene: 3. The CDR3 here is CASSRGTGNEQFF. The CDR3 DNA reads as TGTGCCAGCAGCCGAGGGACAGGGAATGAGCAGTTCTTC.

The J gene is TRBJ2-2, the V gene TRBV27, with 9 positions matching TRBD2. The CDR3 is made up of 16 amino acids. Unmatched junction bases numbered 9, after V lost 3 bases and J lost 7 bases. Germline V CDR1 and CDR2: MNHEY, SMNVEV (reference sequence). CDR3 nucleotide sequence: TGTGCCAGCAGTTTGGAGATAGCGGGAGAGTTCGGGGAGCTGTTTTTT. Its translation is CASSLEIAGEFGELFF.

In DNA, the CDR3 is TGTGCCAGCAGCCCGTCGGCGTGGGAGACCCAGTACTTC. Translating it yields CASSPSAWETQYF. This chain links TRBV5-4 with TRBJ2-5, with D unresolved. The CDR3 is made up of 13 amino acids. V was pared by 4 bases and J by 5 bases, with 12 bases between. In germline, CDR1 is SGHNT, CDR2 YYREEE (reference sequence).

The genes are TRBV5-1 and TRBJ2-7; either TRBD1 or TRBD2 may supply D (6 bases each). The germline V gene has CDR1 SGHRS and CDR2 YFSETQ. The CDR3 runs 14 residues. V gave up 3 bases and J gave up 2 bases, with 12 bases separating them. The DNA of the CDR3 is TGCGCCAGCAGCTACTCGGGGGCCGCCTACGAGCAGTACGTC. Translated: CASSYSGAAYEQYV.

The CDR3 spells CASSYTPGGTEAFF. The CDR3 DNA reads TGTGCCAGCAGTTACACCCCCGGGGGGACTGAAGCTTTCTTT. This rearrangement joins TRBV6-5 to TRBJ1-1, with D possibly TRBD1 on 5 matching bases. V shed 2 bases and J shed 5 bases, with 12 bases lying between them. Germline V CDR1 and CDR2: MNHEY, SVGAGI. This CDR3 has 14 residues.

The chain joins TRBV7-2 to TRBJ2-1; perhaps TRBD2 as D (6 bases). Trimming pared 4 bases from V and 5 bases from J, leaving 9 bases between. Germline assignment: CDR1 SGHTA and CDR2 FQGNSA. The CDR3 runs 13 residues. Here the CDR3 reads CASSSSANNEQFF. The CDR3 nucleotides read TGTGCCAGCAGCTCTAGCGCAAACAATGAGCAGTTCTTC.

CDR3: CASSYSWGVEAFF. The CDR3, as DNA: TGTGCCAGCAGTTACTCGTGGGGGGTTGAAGCTTTCTTT. This sequence joins TRBV6-5 and TRBJ1-1, with a weak D call TRBD1 (5 bases). This CDR3 has 13 residues. Per the germline V gene, CDR1 is MNHEY and CDR2 is SVGAGI. The V and J ends lost 0 bases and 7 bases respectively, with 9 bases between them.

The gene calls are TRBV13 and TRBJ2-5; maybe TRBD1 (5 bases). The J call is uncertain, as TRBJ2-7 better fits the DNA end. CDR1 and CDR2 (germline): PRHDT, FYEKMQ (reference sequence). The CDR3 is 14 residues long. The CDR3 coding sequence is TGTGCCAGCAGCTTAGGCCTACAGGCGTACGAGCAGTACTTC. It is translated as CASSLGLQAYEQYF.

The chain uses TRBV7-3 and TRBJ2-7; 10 nucleotides align to TRBD1. Germline-derived CDR1 and CDR2 are SGHTA and FQGTGA. With V trimmed by 2 bases and J by 5 bases, 15 bases remained unmatched. The CDR3 is made up of 18 amino acids. As DNA, the CDR3 is TGTGCCAGCAGCTTATATGGGCCTGGGACAGGGGTTGGGAACGAGCAGTACTTC. Translation gives CASSLYGPGTGVGNEQYF.

This clone was picked up one time. The chain is built from TRBV27 and TRBJ2-3, with D tentatively TRBD1 (5 bases). V gave up 2 bases and J gave up 0 bases, with 9 bases separating them. The germline V gene encodes CDR1 MNHEY and CDR2 SMNVEV (reference sequence). The CDR3 totals 15 residues. CDR3 loop: CASSLSQGSTDTQYF. The CDR3, as DNA: TGTGCCAGCAGTTTAAGTCAGGGAAGCACAGATACGCAGTATTTT.

This rearrangement joins TRBV6-1 to TRBJ2-1; TRBD1 aligns across 9 bases. Germline assignment: CDR1 MNHNS and CDR2 SASEGT. V shed 2 bases, J shed 2 bases, and the junction held 1 base outside the gene matches. This CDR3 has 15 residues. CDR3 sequence reads: CASSETGGAYNEQFF. In nucleotides, the CDR3 is TGTGCCAGCAGTGAAACAGGGGGCGCCTACAATGAGCAGTTCTTC.

The rearrangement uses TRBV6-5 and TRBJ2-1, with D possibly matching TRBD1 (5 bases). The CDR3 is 15 residues long. V dropped 6 bases and J dropped 1 base, with 13 bases sitting between them. Germline-derived CDR1 and CDR2 are MNHEY and SVGAGI. The CDR3 protein is CASSLQGASYNEQFF. CDR3 sequence (DNA): TGTGCCAGCAGCCTCCAAGGGGCTTCCTACAATGAGCAGTTCTTC.

The J gene is TRBJ2-1, the V gene TRBV15; possible D gene TRBD2, 6 bases. CDR1 is LNHNV, CDR2 YYDKDF, per germline (reference sequence). This CDR3 is 16 amino acids long. V was trimmed by 5 bases and J by 8 bases, leaving 22 bases between them. DNA for the CDR3: TGTGCCACCAGCGGGGACTTGGGGGAACTGGGCTATGAGCAGTTCTTC. It is translated as CATSGDLGELGYEQFF.

This clone was observed once. The V gene is TRBV19, the J gene TRBJ2-3, with D unclear. The CDR3 contains 15 residues. In germline, CDR1 is LNHDA, CDR2 SQIVND (reference sequence). Trimming shortened V by 1 base and J by 4 bases, and 12 bases separated the two germline ends. CDR3 sequence reads: CASSIVHVQPDTQYF. DNA for the CDR3: TGTGCCAGTAGTATAGTACACGTTCAGCCAGATACGCAGTATTTT.

The CDR3 nucleotides read TGCAGCGTAGCCAGGGAAGCGGGCGGGGAGCTGTTTTTT. Protein product: CSVAREAGGELFF. The rearrangement joins TRBV29-1 to TRBJ2-2; tentative D call: TRBD2 (6 bases). Germline V gene data show CDR1 as SQVTM and CDR2 as ANQGSEA. V gave up 6 bases and J gave up 7 bases, with 15 bases separating them. This CDR3 is built from 13 residues.

The gene calls are TRBV18 and TRBJ1-5, with no clear D. Trimming removed 0 bases at V and 5 bases at J, with 11 bases between. This CDR3 has 15 residues. The V gene's germline CDR1 is KGHSH and CDR2 LQKENI. CDR3 in amino acids: CASSPPFSGDQPQHF. The CDR3 DNA reads as TGTGCCAGCTCACCACCATTTAGCGGCGATCAGCCCCAGCATTTT.

The chain's CDR3 is CSVGTEDNEQFF. For the CDR3, the DNA is TGCAGCGTTGGGACAGAGGACAATGAGCAGTTCTTC. The chain is built from TRBV29-1 and TRBJ2-1, with a possible D match to TRBD1 (6 bases). Germline V gene sequence: CDR1 SQVTM, CDR2 ANQGSEA. The CDR3 spans 12 residues. V was trimmed by 4 bases and J by 5 bases, leaving 9 bases between them.

The chain is built from TRBV1 and TRBJ2-7. TRBV1 counts as a pseudogene. The CDR3 has 14 amino acids. CDR3 sequence (DNA): TGCACCAGCAGCCAAGGTCCGAGCTCCTACGAGCAGTACGTC. This codes for CTSSQGPSSYEQYV.

The rearrangement uses TRBV27 and TRBJ1-5; D perhaps matches TRBD1 (6 bases). CDR3 size: 14 residues. CDR1 and CDR2 from the germline V gene are MNHEY and SMNVEV (reference sequence). V lost 10 bases, J lost 4 bases, and 17 bases lay in between. The CDR3 DNA reads as TGTGCCACCAAGGAGGGGGGGGGTAATCAGCCCCAGCATTTT. It yields the protein CATKEGGGNQPQHF.